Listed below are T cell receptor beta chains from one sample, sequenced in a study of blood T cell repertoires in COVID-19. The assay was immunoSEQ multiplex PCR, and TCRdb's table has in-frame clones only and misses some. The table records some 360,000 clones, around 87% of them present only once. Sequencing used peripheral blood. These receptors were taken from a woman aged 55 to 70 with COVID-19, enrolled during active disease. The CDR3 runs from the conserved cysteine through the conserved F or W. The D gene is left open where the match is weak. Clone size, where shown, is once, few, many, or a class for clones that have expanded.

CDR3aa: CASSRGQNHEQYF
CDR3nt: TGTGCCAGCAGTCGCGGACAGAACCACGAGCAGTACTTC
v_gene: TRBV12-3/TRBV12-4
abundance: .
d_gene: .
j_gene: TRBJ2-7

CDR3aa: CASRRGLSGNTIYF
CDR3nt: TGTGCCAGCAGGCGGGGGCTCTCTGGAAACACCATATATTTT
v_gene: TRBV6-5
abundance: .
d_gene: .
j_gene: TRBJ1-3

CDR3aa: CATNTGQGVHTQYF
CDR3nt: TGTGCCACCAATACGGGACAGGGTGTCCATACGCAGTATTTT
v_gene: TRBV24-1
abundance: .
d_gene: TRBD1
j_gene: TRBJ2-3

CDR3aa: CASSLLVQGNYGYTF
CDR3nt: TGTGCCAGCAGTTTATTAGTTCAGGGTAACTATGGCTACACCTTC
v_gene: TRBV28
abundance: .
d_gene: .
j_gene: TRBJ1-2

CDR3aa: CASSRPIRGSNQPQHF
CDR3nt: TGTGCCAGCAGCCGGCCCATCAGGGGGAGCAATCAGCCCCAGCATTTT
v_gene: TRBV28
abundance: .
d_gene: TRBD1
j_gene: TRBJ1-5

CDR3aa: CASNYLAGGPHEQYF
CDR3nt: TGCGCCAGCAATTACCTAGCGGGGGGCCCCCACGAGCAGTACTTC
v_gene: TRBV5-1
abundance: .
d_gene: TRBD2
j_gene: TRBJ2-7

CDR3aa: CASSGTSGDQETQYF
CDR3nt: TGTGCCAGCAGCGGGACTAGCGGAGATCAAGAGACCCAGTACTTC
v_gene: TRBV5-6
abundance: .
d_gene: TRBD2
j_gene: TRBJ2-5

CDR3aa: CASSPRDRDSNEQFF
CDR3nt: TGTGCCAGCAGCCCGCGGGACAGGGACTCAAATGAGCAGTTCTTC
v_gene: TRBV11-3
abundance: .
d_gene: TRBD1
j_gene: TRBJ2-1

CDR3aa: CASSQESYTEAFF
CDR3nt: TGTGCCAGCAGCCAAGAGAGTTACACTGAAGCTTTCTTT
v_gene: TRBV14
abundance: .
d_gene: .
j_gene: TRBJ1-1

CDR3aa: CASSSGGARNEQFF
CDR3nt: TGTGCCAGCAGCAGCGGGGGGGCCCGAAATGAGCAGTTCTTC
v_gene: TRBV6-5
abundance: .
d_gene: TRBD2
j_gene: TRBJ2-1

CDR3aa: CASSRTAYYGYTF
CDR3nt: TGTGCCAGCAGTCGGACAGCCTACTATGGCTACACCTTC
v_gene: TRBV6-5
abundance: .
d_gene: .
j_gene: TRBJ1-2

CDR3aa: CASSPWTATYEQYF
CDR3nt: TGCGCCAGCAGCCCTTGGACAGCTACCTACGAGCAGTACTTC
v_gene: TRBV5-1
abundance: once
d_gene: .
j_gene: TRBJ2-7

CDR3aa: CASSQDPGGVSYNEQFF
CDR3nt: TGCGCCAGCAGCCAAGATCCGGGGGGGGTATCCTACAATGAGCAGTTCTTC
v_gene: TRBV4-1
abundance: .
d_gene: TRBD2
j_gene: TRBJ2-1

CDR3aa: CASSQDLGLGGAYEQYF
CDR3nt: TGTGCCAGCAGCCAAGATTTGGGGCTCGGGGGGGCCTACGAGCAGTACTTC
v_gene: TRBV4-2
abundance: once
d_gene: TRBD2
j_gene: TRBJ2-7

CDR3aa: CASSSQSGELFF
CDR3nt: TGTGCCAGCAGTTCGCAGTCCGGGGAGCTGTTTTTT
v_gene: TRBV12-3/TRBV12-4
abundance: few
d_gene: .
j_gene: TRBJ2-2

CDR3aa: CASSLDLSGGGQETQYF
CDR3nt: TGCGCCAGCAGCTTGGATCTTAGCGGGGGTGGCCAAGAGACCCAGTACTTC
v_gene: TRBV5-1
abundance: .
d_gene: TRBD2
j_gene: TRBJ2-5

CDR3aa: CASSTSGGGDYGYTF
CDR3nt: TGTGCCAGCAGCACCTCCGGGGGAGGGGACTATGGCTACACCTTC
v_gene: TRBV7-3
abundance: .
d_gene: .
j_gene: TRBJ1-2

CDR3aa: CASSPVEGGGTYTLGF
CDR3nt: TGTGCCAGCAGTCCGGTCGAGGGTGGGGGGACCTATACACTGGGGTTT
v_gene: TRBV27
abundance: .
d_gene: .
j_gene: TRBJ1-1

CDR3aa: CASNSRRGQTLHF
CDR3nt: TGTGCCAGTAATTCTCGTAGGGGGCAAACCCTCCACTTT
v_gene: TRBV19
abundance: .
d_gene: TRBD1
j_gene: TRBJ1-6

CDR3aa: CAIPLGGTNYGYTF
CDR3nt: TGTGCCATCCCACTGGGGGGGACTAACTATGGCTACACCTTC
v_gene: TRBV28
abundance: .
d_gene: .
j_gene: TRBJ1-2

CDR3aa: CASSVGLAGGGGYTF
CDR3nt: TGTGCCAGCAGCGTAGGTCTAGCAGGGGGTGGAGGCTACACCTTC
v_gene: TRBV9
abundance: .
d_gene: TRBD1
j_gene: TRBJ1-2

CDR3aa: CASRAERASTEAFF
CDR3nt: TGTGCCAGCAGGGCCGAAAGAGCGAGCACTGAAGCTTTCTTT
v_gene: TRBV2
abundance: .
d_gene: .
j_gene: TRBJ1-1

CDR3aa: CASSQGQPSYEQYF
CDR3nt: TGTGCCAGCAGCCAGGGACAGCCGTCCTACGAGCAGTACTTC
v_gene: TRBV14
abundance: .
d_gene: TRBD1
j_gene: TRBJ2-7

CDR3aa: CASSEWGEASWGGYTF
CDR3nt: TGTGCCAGCAGTGAATGGGGGGAGGCATCTTGGGGCGGCTACACCTTC
v_gene: TRBV6-1
abundance: once
d_gene: .
j_gene: TRBJ1-2

CDR3aa: CASSRLSGRRDTQYF
CDR3nt: TGTGCCAGCAGCCGTCTCTCGGGGAGGAGAGATACGCAGTATTTT
v_gene: TRBV7-3
abundance: .
d_gene: .
j_gene: TRBJ2-3

CDR3aa: CASSPLAGGQIF
CDR3nt: TGTGCCAGCAGTCCCTTAGCGGGGGGGCAAATCTTC
v_gene: TRBV12-3/TRBV12-4
abundance: once
d_gene: TRBD2
j_gene: TRBJ2-7

CDR3aa: CASTSRRGDNEKLFF
CDR3nt: TGTGCCAGCACTAGCCGACGGGGAGATAATGAAAAACTGTTTTTT
v_gene: TRBV27
abundance: .
d_gene: .
j_gene: TRBJ1-4

CDR3aa: CASSTTGGTDTQYF
CDR3nt: TGTGCCAGCAGTACAACAGGGGGCACAGATACGCAGTATTTT
v_gene: TRBV2
abundance: .
d_gene: TRBD1
j_gene: TRBJ2-3

CDR3aa: CASSSVAGSSYEQYF
CDR3nt: TGCGCCAGCAGCTCTGTAGCGGGGAGCTCCTACGAGCAGTACTTC
v_gene: TRBV5-1
abundance: .
d_gene: TRBD2
j_gene: TRBJ2-7

CDR3aa: CASSQQTSAQYF
CDR3nt: TGTGCCAGCAGCCAGCAAACTAGCGCGCAGTACTTC
v_gene: TRBV3-1/TRBV3-2
abundance: .
d_gene: TRBD2
j_gene: TRBJ2-7

CDR3aa: CASSLGTAIYNEQFF
CDR3nt: TGCGCCAGCAGCCTTGGGACAGCAATCTACAATGAGCAGTTCTTC
v_gene: TRBV4-1
abundance: once
d_gene: TRBD1
j_gene: TRBJ2-1

CDR3aa: CASSQGNYGYTF
CDR3nt: TGTGCCAGCAGCCAGGGGAACTATGGCTACACCTTC
v_gene: TRBV6-5
abundance: once
d_gene: .
j_gene: TRBJ1-2

CDR3aa: CATRLEETQYF
CDR3nt: TGTGCCACCCGGTTGGAGGAGACCCAGTACTTC
v_gene: TRBV6-6
abundance: .
d_gene: .
j_gene: TRBJ2-5

CDR3aa: CASSQPRGGVLPGDQYF
CDR3nt: TGTGCCAGCAGCCAACCTCGTGGAGGCGTCCTGCCCGGGGACCAGTACTTC
v_gene: TRBV3-1/TRBV3-2
abundance: .
d_gene: .
j_gene: TRBJ2-5

CDR3aa: CASSQVGDRAMGYEQYF
CDR3nt: TGTGCCAGCAGCCAAGTTGGGGACAGGGCTATGGGCTACGAGCAGTACTTC
v_gene: TRBV14
abundance: medium-sized
d_gene: TRBD1
j_gene: TRBJ2-7

CDR3aa: CASRISGGASYEQFF
CDR3nt: TGTGCCAGTAGGATTAGCGGGGGGGCCTCTTATGAGCAATTCTTC
v_gene: TRBV19
abundance: .
d_gene: TRBD2
j_gene: TRBJ2-1

CDR3aa: CASSDIGDTQYF
CDR3nt: TGTGCCAGCAGTGACATCGGAGATACGCAGTATTTT
v_gene: TRBV2
abundance: .
d_gene: .
j_gene: TRBJ2-3

CDR3aa: CASSSPSVGELFF
CDR3nt: TGTGCCAGCAGCTCCCCTAGTGTCGGGGAGCTGTTTTTT
v_gene: TRBV7-7
abundance: .
d_gene: .
j_gene: TRBJ2-2

CDR3aa: CASSFVLRDAGGTQYF
CDR3nt: TGCGCCAGCAGCTTCGTACTCCGGGACGCCGGGGGGACCCAGTACTTC
v_gene: TRBV5-1
abundance: .
d_gene: .
j_gene: TRBJ2-5

CDR3aa: CASSPSGGAETQYF
CDR3nt: TGCGCCAGCAGTCCTAGCGGGGGGGCCGAGACCCAGTACTTC
v_gene: TRBV10-1
abundance: .
d_gene: TRBD2
j_gene: TRBJ2-5

CDR3aa: CASSSTGPNYGYTF
CDR3nt: TGTGCCAGCAGCTCGACAGGGCCAAACTATGGCTACACCTTC
v_gene: TRBV7-8
abundance: .
d_gene: TRBD1
j_gene: TRBJ1-2

CDR3aa: CASSALAGGPGEQYF
CDR3nt: TGTGCCAGCAGCGCTTTAGCGGGGGGGCCAGGCGAGCAGTACTTC
v_gene: TRBV7-2
abundance: .
d_gene: TRBD2
j_gene: TRBJ2-7

CDR3aa: CASSLRQGPEAFF
CDR3nt: TGTGCCAGCAGCCTCCGACAGGGGCCTGAAGCTTTCTTT
v_gene: TRBV3-1/TRBV3-2
abundance: few
d_gene: TRBD1
j_gene: TRBJ1-1

CDR3aa: CASSVGGGGYSPLHF
CDR3nt: TGTGCCAGCAGCGTAGGGGGCGGGGGTTATTCACCCCTCCACTTT
v_gene: TRBV9
abundance: .
d_gene: .
j_gene: TRBJ1-6

CDR3aa: CATSSRQLMNTEAFF
CDR3nt: TGTGCCACCAGCAGCAGACAGCTTATGAACACTGAAGCTTTCTTT
v_gene: TRBV15
abundance: .
d_gene: .
j_gene: TRBJ1-1

CDR3aa: CASSLYLENADTQYF
CDR3nt: TGTGCCAGCAGCTTGTACCTAGAGAACGCAGATACGCAGTATTTT
v_gene: TRBV5-6
abundance: .
d_gene: .
j_gene: TRBJ2-3

CDR3aa: CASSSGQGLMF
CDR3nt: TGTGCCAGCAGCTCAGGACAGGGGCTGATGTTC
v_gene: TRBV11-2
abundance: .
d_gene: TRBD1
j_gene: TRBJ1-4

CDR3aa: CASSPSGGASYEQYF
CDR3nt: TGTGCCAGCAGTCCCTCAGGGGGCGCGTCCTACGAGCAGTACTTC
v_gene: TRBV28
abundance: .
d_gene: TRBD1
j_gene: TRBJ2-7

CDR3aa: CASRQKTGVHEQYF
CDR3nt: TGTGCCAGCAGACAAAAGACGGGGGTCCACGAGCAGTACTTC
v_gene: TRBV5-4
abundance: .
d_gene: .
j_gene: TRBJ2-7

CDR3aa: CASSTQGAGSYEQYF
CDR3nt: TGTGCCAGCAGCACACAGGGGGCAGGGTCCTACGAGCAGTACTTC
v_gene: TRBV2
abundance: few
d_gene: TRBD1
j_gene: TRBJ2-7

CDR3aa: CASSKRDRGYEQYF
CDR3nt: TGTGCCAGCAGCAAAAGGGACAGGGGTTACGAGCAGTACTTC
v_gene: TRBV5-8
abundance: .
d_gene: TRBD1
j_gene: TRBJ2-7

CDR3aa: CASSQQGGRYNEQFF
CDR3nt: TGTGCCAGCAGCCAACAGGGGGGTCGTTACAATGAGCAGTTCTTC
v_gene: TRBV3-1/TRBV3-2
abundance: .
d_gene: .
j_gene: TRBJ2-1

CDR3aa: CASSFPRGGANTEAFF
CDR3nt: TGTGCCAGCAGCTTCCCGAGGGGGGGGGCGAACACTGAAGCTTTCTTT
v_gene: TRBV7-9
abundance: .
d_gene: .
j_gene: TRBJ1-1

CDR3aa: CATSRRESGTDNSPLHF
CDR3nt: TGTGCCACCAGCAGACGTGAATCCGGGACAGATAATTCACCCCTCCACTTT
v_gene: TRBV15
abundance: .
d_gene: TRBD1
j_gene: TRBJ1-6

CDR3aa: CASSSLAGEAFF
CDR3nt: TGTGCCAGCAGTTCCCTGGCGGGTGAAGCTTTCTTT
v_gene: TRBV6-5
abundance: few
d_gene: .
j_gene: TRBJ1-1

CDR3aa: CASSQGPGGEKLFF
CDR3nt: TGTGCCAGCAGCCAAGGACCAGGGGGTGAAAAACTGTTTTTT
v_gene: TRBV3-1/TRBV3-2
abundance: .
d_gene: TRBD1
j_gene: TRBJ1-4

CDR3aa: CASSQDKSGRGNQPQHF
CDR3nt: TGTGCCAGCAGCCAAGATAAATCGGGGAGAGGCAATCAGCCCCAGCATTTT
v_gene: TRBV3-1/TRBV3-2
abundance: .
d_gene: .
j_gene: TRBJ1-5